This T cell receptor (beta chain) was found in a study of T cell repertoires in cytomegalovirus infection. TCRdb analysed the reads with MiXCR anew, one entry per CDR3 protein. Seen here are 80,000 to 130,000 distinct CDR3 sequences, under 25% observed once, and the top ten hold about two fifths. This CDR3 spans 13 amino acids. The junction had 3 bases not matched to a gene; V was cut back by 5 bases and J by 0 bases. Germline loops: CDR1 SQVTM, CDR2 ANQGSEA. This chain connects TRBV29-1 to TRBJ2-7, with TRBD2 identical over 8 bases. This clonotype originated in a human donor in good health (CMV status not recorded). Some clones in this sample may be carry-over from other donors' samples. What was sequenced was CD8+ T cells from PBMCs. CDR3 sequence: CSVIGTSSYEQYF. The CDR3 bases are TGCAGCGTTATCGGGACTAGCTCCTACGAGCAGTACTTC.